These 2 T cell receptor beta chains originate from one sample sequenced in a study of shared clonotypes between healthy human individuals. Clones were read by immunoSEQ multiplex PCR, and TCRdb kept only the in-frame ones, dropping some. Of approximately 350,000 clones listed, about 96% are singletons. Source material: memory CD8+ T cells sorted from blood. Subset in this sample: CD45RO+ cells pooled with CCR7-negative TemRA cells. The receptors here all came from a man aged 25 to 40 in good health.

This clone was counted once. This chain uses TRBV30 with TRBJ1-3; D might be TRBD1 (5 bases). Trimming took off 1 base at V and 2 bases at J, with 9 bases between the two ends. Germline V gene data show CDR1 as GTSNPN and CDR2 as SVGIG (reference sequence). This CDR3 is built from 14 residues. This chain's CDR3 is CAWSGQGTGNTIYF. CDR3 in DNA: TGTGCCTGGAGTGGGCAGGGAACTGGAAACACCATATATTTT.

This chain links TRBV16 with TRBJ1-1; D call uncertain. This CDR3 is 14 amino acids long. Deletions cut 2 bases from V and 1 base from J, with 8 bases between. Germline V gives CDR1 KGHSY, CDR2 FQNENV. DNA of the CDR3: TGTGCCAGCAGCCAACAAGCGGGGAACACTGAAGCTTTCTTT. It encodes CASSQQAGNTEAFF. Based on the CDR3 plus reference TRBV16 and TRBJ1-1, the full variable domain is GEEVAQTPKHLVRGEGQKAKLYCAPIKGHSYVFWYQQVLKNEFKFLISFQNENVFDETGMPKERFSAKCLPNSPCSLEIQATKLEDSAVYFCASSQQAGNTEAFFGQGTRLTVV.